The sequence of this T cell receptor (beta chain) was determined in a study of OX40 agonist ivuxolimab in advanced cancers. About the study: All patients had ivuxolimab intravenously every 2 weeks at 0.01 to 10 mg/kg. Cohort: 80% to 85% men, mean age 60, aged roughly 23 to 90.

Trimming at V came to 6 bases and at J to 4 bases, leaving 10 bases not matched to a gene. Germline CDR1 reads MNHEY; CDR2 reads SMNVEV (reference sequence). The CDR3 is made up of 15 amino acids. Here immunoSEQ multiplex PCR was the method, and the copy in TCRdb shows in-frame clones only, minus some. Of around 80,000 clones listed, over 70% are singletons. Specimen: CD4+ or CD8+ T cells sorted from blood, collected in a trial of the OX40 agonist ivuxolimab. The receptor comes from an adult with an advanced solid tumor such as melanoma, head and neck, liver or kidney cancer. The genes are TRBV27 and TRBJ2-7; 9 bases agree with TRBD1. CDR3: CASRPQGQGIYEQYF. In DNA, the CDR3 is TGTGCCAGCAGGCCACAGGGACAGGGTATTTACGAGCAGTACTTC.